A selection of T cell receptor beta chains follows, all from one sample in a study of siplizumab effects on memory and regulatory T cells. TCRdb's copy holds only in-frame clones and misses some; the assay was immunoSEQ multiplex PCR. The table shows 70,000 to 90,000 clones, with 90% occurring only once. The sample comprised CD4+ T cells sorted from blood. These receptor sequences come from a human donor in good health. The CDR3 runs from the conserved cysteine through the conserved F or W. D genes are given only for firm matches. Size is stated for part of the rows, as once, few or many counts, or as a class when the clone is expanded.

J gene: TRBJ1-3; D gene: -; V gene: TRBV10-3; clone size: -; CDR3 protein: CAISQGNSGNTIYF; CDR3 DNA: TGTGCCATCTCCCAGGGGAACTCTGGAAACACCATATATTTT
J gene: TRBJ2-7; D gene: -; V gene: TRBV5-8; clone size: -; CDR3 protein: CASSTGHLMAYEQYF; CDR3 DNA: TGTGCCAGCAGCACGGGACACCTGATGGCCTACGAGCAGTACTTC
J gene: TRBJ1-2; D gene: TRBD1; V gene: TRBV2; clone size: -; CDR3 protein: CATEGQYYGYTF; CDR3 DNA: TGTGCCACCGAGGGACAGTACTATGGCTACACCTTC
J gene: TRBJ1-5; D gene: -; V gene: TRBV5-8; clone size: -; CDR3 protein: CASSLNRGQPQHF; CDR3 DNA: TGTGCCAGCAGCTTAAATCGGGGTCAGCCCCAGCATTTT
J gene: TRBJ2-5; D gene: -; V gene: TRBV30; clone size: -; CDR3 protein: CAWGRSALQETQYF; CDR3 DNA: TGTGCCTGGGGCCGCTCGGCACTGCAAGAGACCCAGTACTTC
J gene: TRBJ1-5; D gene: TRBD1; V gene: TRBV28; clone size: -; CDR3 protein: CASTRDRAGNQPQHF; CDR3 DNA: TGTGCCAGCACCCGGGACAGGGCTGGCAATCAGCCCCAGCATTTT
J gene: TRBJ1-1; D gene: -; V gene: TRBV9; clone size: -; CDR3 protein: CASSSRGKAFF; CDR3 DNA: TGTGCCAGCAGCTCACGGGGTAAAGCTTTCTTT
J gene: TRBJ1-2; D gene: -; V gene: TRBV6-1; clone size: -; CDR3 protein: CAAQRAGNYGYTF; CDR3 DNA: TGTGCCGCTCAGCGGGCGGGCAACTATGGCTACACCTTC
J gene: TRBJ2-7; D gene: -; V gene: TRBV6-6; clone size: -; CDR3 protein: CASSYFRDPSYEQYF; CDR3 DNA: TGTGCCAGCAGTTACTTCCGGGACCCCTCCTACGAGCAGTACTTC
J gene: TRBJ2-7; D gene: TRBD1; V gene: TRBV4-1; clone size: -; CDR3 protein: CASSTPGQGGEQYF; CDR3 DNA: TGCGCCAGCAGCACCCCGGGACAGGGAGGTGAGCAGTACTTC
J gene: TRBJ2-1; D gene: -; V gene: TRBV4-3; clone size: -; CDR3 protein: CASSQGDGPSYNEQFF; CDR3 DNA: TGCGCCAGCAGCCAAGGGGACGGACCGTCCTACAATGAGCAGTTCTTC
J gene: TRBJ1-2; D gene: -; V gene: TRBV6-1; clone size: -; CDR3 protein: CASSEAGGQGRAYGYTF; CDR3 DNA: TGTGCCAGCAGTGAAGCGGGGGGGCAGGGGAGAGCCTATGGCTACACCTTC
J gene: TRBJ1-2; D gene: -; V gene: TRBV7-2; clone size: -; CDR3 protein: CASSLVRTPTLGTF; CDR3 DNA: TGTGCCAGCAGCTTAGTAAGGACACCAACCCTCGGCACCTTC
J gene: TRBJ2-7; D gene: TRBD1; V gene: TRBV2; clone size: once; CDR3 protein: CASSGGQGRYEQYF; CDR3 DNA: TGTGCCAGCAGTGGAGGACAGGGGAGGTACGAGCAGTACTTC
J gene: TRBJ1-2; D gene: -; V gene: TRBV7-7; clone size: once; CDR3 protein: CASSLSVGEPNYGYTF; CDR3 DNA: TGTGCTAGCAGCTTAAGCGTGGGGGAACCTAACTATGGCTACACCTTC
J gene: TRBJ2-5; D gene: -; V gene: TRBV7-9; clone size: -; CDR3 protein: CASSLRQGGRETQYF; CDR3 DNA: TGTGCCAGCAGCTTACGGCAGGGCGGTCGAGAGACCCAGTACTTC
J gene: TRBJ1-2; D gene: TRBD1; V gene: TRBV30; clone size: -; CDR3 protein: CAWTGQDVYTF; CDR3 DNA: TGTGCCTGGACGGGACAGGACGTTTACACCTTC
J gene: TRBJ2-2; D gene: TRBD1; V gene: TRBV6-6; clone size: once; CDR3 protein: CASKQGAGGELFF; CDR3 DNA: TGTGCCAGTAAACAGGGGGCGGGCGGGGAGCTGTTTTTT
J gene: TRBJ1-4; D gene: -; V gene: TRBV29-1; clone size: once; CDR3 protein: CSVEDLGNEKLFF; CDR3 DNA: TGCAGCGTTGAAGATCTCGGGAATGAAAAACTGTTTTTT
J gene: TRBJ2-3; D gene: -; V gene: TRBV15; clone size: -; CDR3 protein: CATSRVLANTQYF; CDR3 DNA: TGTGCCACCAGCAGAGTGCTAGCGAATACGCAGTATTTT
J gene: TRBJ1-2; D gene: -; V gene: TRBV2; clone size: -; CDR3 protein: CATSPQYRQTNYGYTF; CDR3 DNA: TGTGCCACTAGCCCCCAGTACAGACAAACCAACTATGGCTACACCTTC
J gene: TRBJ2-1; D gene: -; V gene: TRBV28; clone size: -; CDR3 protein: CASMSNEQFF; CDR3 DNA: TGTGCCAGCATGAGCAATGAGCAGTTCTTC
J gene: TRBJ2-7; D gene: -; V gene: TRBV28; clone size: -; CDR3 protein: CASSSPYEQYF; CDR3 DNA: TGTGCCAGCAGTTCCCCTTACGAGCAGTACTTC
J gene: TRBJ2-3; D gene: -; V gene: TRBV15; clone size: -; CDR3 protein: CATSRESPADTQYF; CDR3 DNA: TGTGCCACCAGCAGAGAGTCCCCGGCCGATACGCAGTATTTT
J gene: TRBJ2-7; D gene: TRBD1; V gene: TRBV5-6; clone size: -; CDR3 protein: CASSWSGTVNYEQYF; CDR3 DNA: TGTGCCAGCAGCTGGTCCGGGACAGTCAACTACGAGCAGTACTTC
J gene: TRBJ2-3; D gene: -; V gene: TRBV18; clone size: -; CDR3 protein: CASSPQRVDTDTQYF; CDR3 DNA: TGTGCCAGCTCACCTCAGCGGGTCGACACAGATACGCAGTATTTT
J gene: TRBJ1-5; D gene: -; V gene: TRBV28; clone size: -; CDR3 protein: CASSLWDQPQHF; CDR3 DNA: TGTGCCAGCAGTTTATGGGATCAGCCCCAGCATTTT
J gene: TRBJ1-5; D gene: -; V gene: TRBV2; clone size: -; CDR3 protein: CASSVTTQQPQHF; CDR3 DNA: TGTGCCAGCAGTGTAACGACACAACAGCCCCAGCATTTT
J gene: TRBJ2-7; D gene: -; V gene: TRBV6-5; clone size: -; CDR3 protein: CASSYSGREQYF; CDR3 DNA: TGTGCCAGCAGTTACTCGGGTCGCGAGCAGTACTTC
J gene: TRBJ2-2; D gene: -; V gene: TRBV29-1; clone size: once; CDR3 protein: CSVNSGKERAGELFF; CDR3 DNA: TGCAGCGTTAATTCCGGGAAGGAAAGGGCCGGGGAGCTGTTTTTT
J gene: TRBJ2-6; D gene: -; V gene: TRBV7-9; clone size: -; CDR3 protein: CASTAPQRGLSSGANVLTF; CDR3 DNA: TGTGCCAGCACCGCGCCTCAAAGGGGCCTTTCCTCTGGGGCCAACGTCCTGACTTTC
J gene: TRBJ2-6; D gene: TRBD1; V gene: TRBV7-7; clone size: few; CDR3 protein: CASSPHSGQSSGANVLTF; CDR3 DNA: TGTGCTAGCAGCCCTCACTCGGGACAGAGCTCTGGGGCCAACGTCCTGACTTTC